These 20 T cell receptor beta chains originate from one sample sequenced in a study of identical twins. MiXCR, run by TCRdb on the 5' RACE reads, gives a single entry per CDR3 protein. Of about 240,000 distinct CDR3 sequences listed, approximately 6.8% are singletons. The same sample was also used in a study of yellow fever vaccine responses in identical twins.

The sequencing sample was made of CD8+ T cells sorted from blood. These receptor sequences come from a woman between 18 and 29 years old in good health.

The chain is built from TRBV3-1 and TRBJ2-7; D is possibly TRBD1 (6 bases). The V and J ends lost 1 base and 6 bases respectively, with 13 bases between them. The CDR3 runs 14 residues. Germline CDR1 reads LGHDT; CDR2 reads YNNKEL (reference sequence). As DNA, the CDR3 is TGTGCCAGCAGCCAAGTCGAACAGGGTGGCGAGCAGTACTTC. Its translation is CASSQVEQGGEQYF.

Here the CDR3 reads CASSFNSWVEQFF. CDR3 bases: TGCGCCAGCAGCTTTAATTCGTGGGTTGAGCAGTTCTTC. V usage is TRBV5-1 and J usage is TRBJ2-1, with D uncertain. V lost 2 bases, J lost 9 bases, and 12 bases lay in between. Germline V CDR1 and CDR2: SGHRS, YFSETQ. This CDR3 contains 13 residues.

In this sample, this clonotype turned up a few times. The chain joins TRBV29-1 to TRBJ2-3, with D perhaps matching TRBD1 or TRBD2 (5 bases each). V lost 3 bases and J lost 8, with 15 bases in between. The germline gives CDR1 SQVTM, CDR2 ANQGSEA. The CDR3 sequence is 13 residues long. This CDR3 is CSVDSGTFFTQYF. In DNA, the CDR3 is TGCAGCGTTGATTCCGGGACCTTTTTTACGCAGTATTTT.

The V call is TRBV28, the J call TRBJ2-7, with D possibly matching TRBD1 (5 bases). The CDR3 spans 14 residues. V dropped 3 bases and J dropped 4 bases, with 13 bases sitting between them. Germline lookup yields CDR1 MDHEN and CDR2 SYDVKM. The CDR3 bases are TGTGCCAGCAGTTTTCAGGGAAGCGTTTACGAGCAGTACTTC. It is translated as CASSFQGSVYEQYF. The full variable domain, its missing parts supplied by reference TRBV28 and TRBJ2-7, is DVKVTQSSRYLVKRTGEKVFLECVQDMDHENMFWYRQDPGLGLRLIYFSYDVKMKEKGDIPEGYSVSREKKERFSLILESASTNQTSMYLCASSFQGSVYEQYFGPGTRLTVT.

The rearrangement uses TRBV9 and TRBJ2-1; TRBD2 is a possible D gene (5 bases). The V end was cut by 0 bases, the J end by 7 bases, with 17 bases between. The CDR3 has 16 residues. CDR1 is SGDLS, CDR2 YYNGEE, per germline. CDR3 protein: CASSVVVGDLSNEQFF. As DNA, the CDR3 is TGTGCCAGCAGCGTAGTAGTGGGAGATTTGTCGAATGAGCAGTTCTTC.

This clonotype was detected many times. The chain couples TRBV27 to TRBJ2-3, with D uncertain. This CDR3 spans 11 amino acids. Per germline, CDR1 MNHEY and CDR2 SMNVEV (reference sequence). Trimming left V 7 bases short and J 5 bases short, with 7 bases between. CDR3 sequence: CASTALDTQYF. The CDR3 DNA sequence: TGTGCCAGCACCGCTCTAGATACGCAGTATTTT.

The sample holds a few counts of this clonotype. The chain has TRBV20-1 and TRBJ1-5; 8 bases agree with TRBD1. Trimming removed 3 bases from V and 6 bases from J; junction bases left unmatched: 10. CDR3 size: 15 residues. Germline lookup yields CDR1 DFQATT and CDR2 SNEGSKA (reference sequence). Here the CDR3 reads CSASEIQGEVQPQHF. The CDR3, as DNA: TGCAGTGCTAGTGAAATACAGGGGGAGGTTCAGCCCCAGCATTTT.

The chain joins TRBV7-9 to TRBJ1-1; TRBD1 matches at 9 bases. Trimming took 1 base from V and 1 from J; bases not matched to a gene: 7. This CDR3 is 17 amino acids long. The germline gives CDR1 SEHNR, CDR2 FQNEAQ (reference sequence). This CDR3 is CASSLVRGDRENTEAFF. The DNA of the CDR3 is TGTGCCAGCAGCTTAGTAAGAGGGGACAGGGAGAACACTGAAGCTTTCTTT.

A few counts support this clonotype. This chain joins TRBV28 and TRBJ1-2, with 8 bases matching TRBD1. Germline CDR1 and CDR2: MDHEN and SYDVKM. Unmatched junction bases numbered 7, after V lost 5 bases and J lost 2 bases. The CDR3 has 15 amino acids. CDR3 region: CASSKRQGLNYGYTF. The CDR3 region has the DNA TGTGCCAGCAGTAAAAGACAGGGGCTAAACTATGGCTACACCTTC.

This clonotype was detected only a few times. The J gene is TRBJ2-3, the V gene TRBV2, with 7 positions matching TRBD2. This CDR3 region has 13 residues. Germline V CDR1 and CDR2: SNHLY, FYNNEI. V shed 6 bases and J 7 bases; nucleotides not matched to a gene: 7. The CDR3 is CASRGTTTNTQYF. The CDR3 DNA sequence: TGTGCCAGCAGGGGGACTACTACAAATACGCAGTATTTT. Filled out from reference TRBV2 and TRBJ2-3, the complete variable domain reads EPEVTQTPSHQVTQMGQEVILRCVPISNHLYFYWYRQILGQKVEFLVSFYNNEISEKSEIFDDQFSVERPDGSNFTLKIRSTKLEDSAMYFCASRGTTTNTQYFGPGTRLTVL.

This clonotype came up a few times. The chain links TRBV7-9 to TRBJ2-1; D call uncertain. This CDR3 is built from 13 residues. V lost 5 bases and J 10 bases, leaving 15 bases between the germline ends. The V gene's germline CDR1 is SEHNR and CDR2 FQNEAQ (reference sequence). The CDR3 nucleotides are TGTGCCAGCAGCCCGCACCCAGGCCAGGAGCAGTTCTTC. Translation gives CASSPHPGQEQFF.

This clonotype has ten or more counts. The chain has TRBV5-1 and TRBJ2-7; no clear D gene. The V end lost 5 bases, the J end lost 5 bases, and 14 bases lay between the germline ends. The CDR3 has 13 residues. The germline gives CDR1 SGHRS, CDR2 YFSETQ. The CDR3 is CASSPGSTNEQYV. DNA for the CDR3: TGCGCCAGCAGTCCCGGGTCGACCAACGAGCAGTACGTC.

The genes are TRBV12-3 or TRBV12-4 and TRBJ2-2; D gene uncertain. The CDR3 is 15 amino acids. V lost 1 base and J 7 bases, leaving 13 bases between the germline ends. DNA of the CDR3: TGTGCCAGCAGTTTAGGTGGTATGGGCGTCGGGGAGCTGTTTTTT. Translating gives CASSLGGMGVGELFF.

The genes are TRBV20-1 and TRBJ2-7; D gene ambiguous. V lost 0 bases and J lost 2, with 11 bases in between. The germline V gene encodes CDR1 DFQATT and CDR2 SNEGSKA (reference sequence). The CDR3 has 14 residues. Here the CDR3 DNA reads TGCAGTGCTAGAGAGTTCGGACGGGCCTACGAGCAGTACGTC. Translation gives CSAREFGRAYEQYV.

The chain joins TRBV11-2 to TRBJ2-7, with D possibly TRBD1 on 5 matching bases. V lost 4 bases and J lost 5, with 18 bases in between. CDR3 length: 15 amino acids. Germline V gives CDR1 SGHAT, CDR2 FQNNGV. Here the CDR3 reads CASSSLRGPPDEQYF. Written as DNA, the CDR3 is TGTGCCAGCAGCTCTCTAAGGGGCCCTCCGGACGAGCAGTACTTC. The full variable domain, its missing parts supplied by reference TRBV11-2 and TRBJ2-7, is EAGVAQSPRYKIIEKRQSVAFWCNPISGHATLYWYQQILGQGPKLLIQFQNNGVVDDSQLPKDRFSAERLKGVDSTLKIQPAKLEDSAVYLCASSSLRGPPDEQYFGPGTRLTVT.

The rearrangement uses TRBV7-2 and TRBJ2-5; D is uncertain. This CDR3 spans 16 amino acids. Germline V gene sequence: CDR1 SGHTA, CDR2 FQGNSA. V was cut by 1 base and J by 2 bases, with 14 bases left in between. CDR3 in amino acids: CASSLGRQVIQETQYF. Written as DNA, the CDR3 is TGTGCCAGCAGCTTAGGACGTCAAGTTATACAAGAGACCCAGTACTTC. Supplemented by reference TRBV7-2 and TRBJ2-5, the full variable domain reads GAGVSQSPSNKVTEKGKDVELRCDPISGHTALYWYRQSLGQGLEFLIYFQGNSAPDKSGLPSDRFSAERTGGSVSTLTIQRTQQEDSAVYLCASSLGRQVIQETQYFGPGTRLLVL.

This clonotype came up a few times. This chain uses TRBV27 with TRBJ2-5, with D possibly being TRBD1 or TRBD2 (6 bases each). Trimming removed 3 bases from V and 2 bases from J, with 13 bases in between. Germline CDR1 MNHEY, CDR2 SMNVEV (reference sequence). The length of the CDR3 is 15 residues. CDR3 loop: CASSLARGRQETQYF. The CDR3 DNA is TGTGCCAGCAGTTTGGCCCGGGGGCGACAAGAGACCCAGTACTTC.

In this sample, this clonotype turned up a few times. This chain uses TRBV12-3 or TRBV12-4 with TRBJ2-5, with no clear D. Deletions cut 0 bases from V and 5 bases from J, with 10 bases between. The CDR3 runs to 14 residues. CDR3 amino acids: CASSLAYFPETQYF. DNA for the CDR3: TGTGCCAGCAGTTTAGCGTACTTCCCCGAGACCCAGTACTTC.

The sample holds many counts of this clonotype. A read error may account for a junction end that differs from germline. The chain links TRBV12-3 or TRBV12-4 to TRBJ1-1; the D gene is possibly TRBD1 (5 bases). The CDR3 runs to 10 residues. CDR3 DNA: TGTGCCAGCAGTGGAGGGGACGTACTCTTT. Its translation: CASSGGDVLF.

This clonotype showed up many times. The chain employs TRBV25-1 and TRBJ1-2; possible D gene TRBD1, 6 bases. CDR1 is MGHDK and CDR2 is SYGVNS in the germline V gene. Trimming took 7 bases from V and 7 from J, leaving 16 bases between them. The CDR3 extends over 13 amino acids. The CDR3 nucleotides are TGTGCCAGCACCCTAACAGGGTCGTCTGGCTACACCTTC. This translates into CASTLTGSSGYTF.